This T cell receptor (beta chain) emerged from a study of blood T cells in healthy people across ages. The CDR3 covers 14 residues. Of note for this clonotype: What it binds is not known. One junction end disagrees with the germline gene, perhaps due to a read error.

Alongside a J-beta primer mix, a sample-barcoded 5' primer served in a second PCR lasting roughly 7 to 11 cycles. MiXCR, run by TCRdb on the 5' RACE reads, gives a single entry per CDR3 protein. The sample shows approximately 1,000,000 distinct CDR3 sequences, 35% to 55% of them seen only once. Study findings and constraints: The study lacked donor CMV status, which possibly confounded expanded clonotype changes. TCR beta diversity per million T cells fell roughly linearly with age.

The chain couples TRBV12-3 or TRBV12-4 to TRBJ1-1; 7 bases are a match to TRBD1. This TCR came from a woman aged 60-75 years in good health. Material for sequencing was blood. The CDR3, as DNA: TGTGCCAACAGTTTCGGCCGGCAGGGGGCTGAAGCTTTCTTT. It yields the protein CANSFGRQGAEAFF.